This T cell receptor (beta chain) was retrieved from a study of CD8 T cells in Susac syndrome. Concerning this clonotype itself: What it binds is unknown.

Random hexamers were used to reverse transcribe an amount of about 0.5 to 1 ug RNA. By means of immunoSEQ multiplex PCR, TCR beta CDR3 spanning 54 Vbeta and 13 Jbeta underwent amplification. TCRdb itself ran the immunoSEQ multiplex PCR reads through MiXCR, one entry per CDR3 protein. The sample has about 210,000 distinct CDR3 sequences; 85% to 95% are singletons. Study outcomes and limitations: The authors acknowledged that their TCR sequencing and HLA analysis involved a relatively small number of individuals.

Sequencing targeted TCR beta in blood CD8+ and CD4+ T cells. Negative isolation yielded CD8+ and CD4+ T cells; FACS enriched TEMRA cells. The origin of this receptor is a human donor in good health. The sample taken for sequencing was CD4+ T cells from PBMCs.

The CDR3 reads CATSKGGQSYEQYF. CDR3 sequence (DNA): TGTGCCACCAGCAAAGGGGGACAGTCTTACGAGCAGTACTTC. The genes are TRBV15 and TRBJ2-7, with 7 nucleotides matching TRBD1. Trimming cost V 4 bases and J 4 bases; bases outside gene matches: 7. This CDR3 region has 14 residues. Germline V gene lookup returns CDR1 LNHNV and CDR2 YYDKDF (reference sequence).